A single T cell receptor (beta chain) is shown here with its context. What it binds is not known. The germline CDR1 and CDR2 sequences are LGHDT and YNNKEL (reference sequence). V lost 6 bases and J 1 base, leaving 13 bases between the germline ends. CDR3 length: 14 residues. Each CDR3 protein gets one entry after TCRdb re-called the RT-PCR reads with MiXCR. The sample lists 290,000 or so distinct CDR3 sequences, roughly 20% occurring once. This sample stems from a study of response to subunit inactivated influenza vaccine. Points from the study as a whole: Each seasonal influenza vaccination, the authors suggested, recruits few new T cells.

The sequencing used PBMCs from blood, collected 21 months after vaccination. The chain couples TRBV3-1 to TRBJ2-7; D may be TRBD2 (5 bases). This receptor was identified in a man aged 45-69 years who received an inactivated influenza vaccine. Written as DNA, the CDR3 is TGTGCCAGCAGTCCGGACTCCCGATCCTACGAGCAGTACTTC. Protein: CASSPDSRSYEQYF.